Listed below are T cell receptor beta chains from one sample, sequenced in a study of cytotoxic CD8 clonotypes in ibrutinib-treated CLL. TCRdb's copy holds only in-frame clones and misses some; the assay was immunoSEQ multiplex PCR. Here the sample spans almost 250,000 clones, 70% being singletons. The source material was PBMCs, sampled after 24 months of ibrutinib treatment. These receptors were taken from a human donor with chronic lymphocytic leukemia. The CDR3 runs from the conserved cysteine through the conserved F or W. A D gene is named only where the DNA matches it firmly. A clone size is listed for some rows: how often the clone was seen (once, few, many), or a class if it is expanded.

-	TRBV6-5	TRBJ2-1	-	TGTGCCAGCAGTATTAGGGACTTACTCAGCAATGAGCAGTTCTTC	CASSIRDLLSNEQFF
TRBD1	TRBV4-2	TRBJ2-2	-	TGTGCCAGCAGCCAAAGACAGGGGAACACCGGGGAGCTGTTTTTT	CASSQRQGNTGELFF
TRBD2	TRBV27	TRBJ2-5	-	TGTGCCAGCCTTCGAACTAGCGGGAGTTGGGAGACCCAGTACTTC	CASLRTSGSWETQYF
TRBD2	TRBV2	TRBJ2-3	-	TGTGCCAGCAGTGAGGGACTAGCGTTTAGCACAGATACGCAGTATTTT	CASSEGLAFSTDTQYF
TRBD2	TRBV11-3	TRBJ2-2	-	TGTGCCAGCAGCCCGTCCGGGACTAGTACCGGGGAGCTGTTTTTT	CASSPSGTSTGELFF
-	TRBV4-3	TRBJ1-3	once	TGCGCCAGCAGCCAAGATGCGGGGGTTCTCTCTGGAAACACCATATATTTT	CASSQDAGVLSGNTIYF
TRBD2	TRBV6-5	TRBJ2-1	-	TGTGCCAGCAGGGCCGGGAGGTTCAGCGATGAGCAGTTCTTC	CASRAGRFSDEQFF
-	TRBV4-3	TRBJ1-1	-	TGCGCCAGCAGCCTCGGACAGCCGATGAACACTGAAGCTTTCTTT	CASSLGQPMNTEAFF
-	TRBV9	TRBJ2-1	-	TGTGCCAGCAGCGTGGGACGGAGGAATGAGCAGTTCTTC	CASSVGRRNEQFF
TRBD1	TRBV13	TRBJ1-1	-	TGTGCCAGCAGCTTAGGGGACAGGGGGGGGACTGAAGCTTTCTTT	CASSLGDRGGTEAFF
-	TRBV30	TRBJ2-1	-	TGTGCCTGGAGTGTACTCGACGGCCTAAATGAGCAGTTCTTC	CAWSVLDGLNEQFF
-	TRBV6-5	TRBJ2-7	-	TGTGCCAGCCGCCGCACCACCTACGAGCAGTACTTC	CASRRTTYEQYF
TRBD2	TRBV7-3	TRBJ2-1	few	TGTGCCAGCAGCTTAGGGACTAGCCGTTCTGAGCAGTTCTTC	CASSLGTSRSEQFF
-	TRBV2	TRBJ1-5	-	TGTGCCAGCAGAAGACAGAACAATCAGCCCCAGCATTTT	CASRRQNNQPQHF
-	TRBV19	TRBJ2-7	-	TGTGCCAGTACGAGACAAATCTACGAGCAGTACTTC	CASTRQIYEQYF
TRBD2	TRBV18	TRBJ2-1	-	TGTGCCAGCTCACGGAATTTAGGACTAGCCGTAGATAGTCATGAGCAGTTCTTC	CASSRNLGLAVDSHEQFF
TRBD2	TRBV10-3	TRBJ2-3	-	TGTGCCATCAGTGGTACTAGCGGGAGCGATACGCAGTATTTT	CAISGTSGSDTQYF
-	TRBV28	TRBJ2-7	-	TGTGCCAGCACGTCTCAGTACTACGAGCAGTACTTC	CASTSQYYEQYF
TRBD1	TRBV9	TRBJ2-1	-	TGTGCCAGCGACAGAGAGGGGGCCACCTACAATGAGCAGTTCTTC	CASDREGATYNEQFF
-	TRBV6-6	TRBJ1-2	-	TGTGCCAGCAGGAACGGGCCCGGGCTCGGCTACACCTTC	CASRNGPGLGYTF
-	TRBV28	TRBJ2-1	-	TGTGCCAGCAACTTAGAGGATGGCTGGCTCCCCCAGTTCTTC	CASNLEDGWLPQFF
-	TRBV5-1	TRBJ2-3	-	TGCGCCAGCAGCTTAGGGACAACCACAGATACGCAGTATTTT	CASSLGTTTDTQYF
TRBD1	TRBV2	TRBJ1-1	-	TGTGCCAGCAGGGGACAGGCCCTAGCTTTCTTT	CASRGQALAFF
TRBD2	TRBV6-6	TRBJ2-4	few	TGTGCCAGCTCTCAGCGGGAGGACATTCAGTACTTC	CASSQREDIQYF
TRBD1	TRBV7-8	TRBJ2-2	-	TGTGCCAGCAGCTCGGGACAGGGGATCACCGGGGAGCTGTTTTTT	CASSSGQGITGELFF
-	TRBV2	TRBJ2-1	-	TGTGCCAGCATAACGGGCGGGATAAGAAATGAGCAGTTCTTC	CASITGGIRNEQFF
-	TRBV5-1	TRBJ1-3	once	TGCGCCAGCAGCTTAACCACTCTATTATCTGGAAACACCATATATTTT	CASSLTTLLSGNTIYF
-	TRBV7-3	TRBJ2-7	-	TGTGCCAGCAGCCCCTCAGGCGGAATCTCCTACGAGCAGTACTTC	CASSPSGGISYEQYF
-	TRBV9	TRBJ2-5	-	TGTGCCAGCAGCGCCCCGGAGGGGTCGGAGACCCAGTACTTC	CASSAPEGSETQYF